This passage covers 15 T cell receptor beta chains from one sample sequenced in a study of patients and donors after allogeneic stem cell transplantation. TCRdb ran MiXCR on the RT-PCR reads and lists one entry per CDR3 protein. The sample lists fewer than 500,000 distinct CDR3 sequences, more than 15% occurring once. The sample was blood, either unsorted or a sorted T cell fraction (not recorded which). These receptors originate from a human donor who was either an allogeneic HSCT recipient or a stem cell or donor lymphocyte infusion donor (not recorded which). It is not recorded whose cells these are; they may come from a transplant donor.

In this sample, this clonotype turned up a few times. The chain is built from TRBV5-1 and TRBJ2-7; D may be TRBD1 (6 bases). The ends were cut back, 4 bases at V and 0 bases at J, with 11 bases in the middle. Per germline, CDR1 SGHRS and CDR2 YFSETQ. This CDR3 is 14 amino acids long. The CDR3 coding sequence is TGCGCCAGCAGCCAGACAGGTTCCTCCTACGAGCAGTACTTC. Protein product: CASSQTGSSYEQYF.

This clonotype was seen a handful of times. This rearrangement joins TRBV5-1 to TRBJ1-1; TRBD1 matches at 7 bases. V shed 9 bases and J 6 bases; nucleotides not matched to a gene: 14. The CDR3 runs to 14 residues. CDR1 is SGHRS and CDR2 is YFSETQ in the germline V gene. CDR3: CATRGGGGEAEAFF. The CDR3 DNA reads as TGCGCCACCCGGGGAGGAGGGGGCGAGGCTGAAGCTTTCTTT.

There are a few counts of this clonotype. This sequence joins TRBV18 and TRBJ2-3, with unresolved D. Trimming took 1 base from V and 3 from J, leaving 14 bases between them. Germline V gives CDR1 KGHSH, CDR2 LQKENI. This CDR3 has 16 residues. The CDR3 DNA sequence: TGTGCCAGCTCACCACATCCCAGGTGGAAGACAGATACGCAGTATTTT. Its protein is CASSPHPRWKTDTQYF.

The rearrangement links TRBV10-3 to TRBJ2-7; no reliable D call. The V and J ends lost 0 bases and 4 bases respectively, with 4 bases between them. CDR1 and CDR2 (germline): ENHRY, SYGVKD. This CDR3 is built from 12 residues. CDR3 loop: CAISESLYEQYF. CDR3 bases: TGTGCCATCAGTGAGTCCTTATACGAGCAGTACTTC.

The rearrangement links TRBV7-9 to TRBJ1-2; D gene uncertain. The CDR3 totals 15 residues. V shed 5 bases and J shed 5 bases, with 18 bases lying between them. Germline values: CDR1 SEHNR, CDR2 FQNEAQ (reference sequence). The CDR3 nucleotides read TGTGCCAGCAGCATGCCGGGAGGGAACCCTTATGGCTACACCTTC. Residues: CASSMPGGNPYGYTF.

The rearrangement links TRBV30 to TRBJ1-1; TRBD1 might be the D (5 bases). The V end lost 0 bases, the J end lost 3 bases, and 11 bases lay between the germline ends. CDR1 and CDR2 from the germline V gene are GTSNPN and SVGIG (reference sequence). CDR3 length: 14 residues. The CDR3 DNA is TGTGCCTGGAGTGTGGGGACCGCTCACACTGAAGCTTTCTTT. Residues: CAWSVGTAHTEAFF.

This clonotype was observed a handful of times. The J gene is TRBJ2-5, the V gene TRBV4-1; D not resolved. The V and J ends lost 1 base and 5 bases respectively, with 8 bases between them. The germline V gene has CDR1 MGHRA and CDR2 YSYEKL. The CDR3 has 13 residues. The CDR3 DNA follows: TGCGCCAGCAGCCAAGCCAGCCCGGAGACCCAGTACTTC. It encodes CASSQASPETQYF.

This clonotype was picked up a small number of times. The chain couples TRBV7-6 to TRBJ1-4, with 8 bases lining up with TRBD1. The CDR3 is 15 amino acids. V trimming: 5 bases; J trimming: 8 bases; junction bases outside the gene matches: 10. Looked up from germline, CDR1 is SGHVS and CDR2 is FNYEAQ. The CDR3 loop is CASSLETGEGEKLFF. Here the CDR3 DNA reads TGTGCCAGCAGCCTAGAGACAGGGGAAGGGGAAAAACTGTTTTTT.

The chain is built from TRBV20-1 and TRBJ2-7, with D possibly being TRBD1 (6 bases). The CDR3 is made up of 14 amino acids. V was trimmed by 6 bases and J by 2 bases, leaving 17 bases between them. The germline CDR1 and CDR2 sequences are DFQATT and SNEGSKA (reference sequence). In DNA, the CDR3 is TGCAGTGCGGACCCGGGACACAAGACCTACGAGCAGTACTTC. Translation: CSADPGHKTYEQYF.

This clonotype was counted many times. The rearrangement links TRBV12-3 or TRBV12-4 to TRBJ1-5; 9 bases agree with TRBD1. This CDR3 is 14 amino acids long. The ends lost 6 bases at V and 2 bases at J; junction bases unmatched: 2. Here the CDR3 reads CASSRTGGNQPQHF. CDR3 DNA: TGTGCCAGCAGCCGGACAGGGGGCAATCAGCCCCAGCATTTT.

This clonotype was counted only a few times. The chain combines TRBV3-1 with TRBJ2-3; maybe TRBD2 (6 bases). This CDR3 is built from 15 residues. The ends were cut back, 8 bases at V and 1 base at J, with 16 bases in the middle. Per the germline V gene, CDR1 is LGHDT and CDR2 is YNNKEL (reference sequence). The CDR3 DNA is TGTGCCAGCCTACCGGGCGGGACCGGCACAGATACGCAGTATTTT. This codes for CASLPGGTGTDTQYF.

This clonotype was observed a handful of times. V usage is TRBV7-6 and J usage is TRBJ2-7, with a tentative D call TRBD1 (6 bases). V was shortened by 5 bases and J by 0 bases, with 17 bases between the two germline ends. The CDR3 sequence is 16 residues long. Germline V lookup: CDR1 SGHVS, CDR2 FNYEAQ. Here the CDR3 DNA reads TGTGCCAGCAGCATGATTACAGGGATAAGCTCCTACGAGCAGTACTTC. It codes for CASSMITGISSYEQYF.

V usage is TRBV5-4 and J usage is TRBJ1-4; D is unresolved. Germline values: CDR1 SGHNT, CDR2 YYREEE (reference sequence). Between the trimmed V and J ends, which lost 5 bases and 2 bases, there was a span of 16 bases. The CDR3 runs to 16 residues. CDR3 sequence (DNA): TGTGCCAGCAGACTAGAGCCCGGGCGCACTAATGAAAAACTGTTTTTT. Translation gives CASRLEPGRTNEKLFF.

This chain connects TRBV19 to TRBJ2-1; D remains unclear. Germline V CDR1 and CDR2: LNHDA, SQIVND (reference sequence). The CDR3 has 14 amino acids. V lost 4 bases to trimming and J lost 6 bases, with 13 bases between them. The CDR3 nucleotides are TGTGCCAGTAGTACCGACGGACGAGTCAATGAGCAGTTCTTC. Translating it yields CASSTDGRVNEQFF. Supplemented by reference TRBV19 and TRBJ2-1, the full variable domain reads DGGITQSPKYLFRKEGQNVTLSCEQNLNHDAMYWYRQDPGQGLRLIYYSQIVNDFQKGDIAEGYSVSREKKESFPLTVTSAQKNPTAFYLCASSTDGRVNEQFFGPGTRLTVL.

The gene calls are TRBV20-1 and TRBJ1-2; D perhaps matches TRBD1 (5 bases). The CDR3 contains 14 residues. V shed 6 bases and J shed 3 bases, with 17 bases lying between them. Germline V CDR1 and CDR2: DFQATT, SNEGSKA (reference sequence). CDR3 protein: CSAEGRVWYYGYTF. In DNA form, the CDR3 reads TGCAGTGCAGAGGGACGGGTGTGGTACTATGGCTACACCTTC.